The sample holds a few counts of the clone carrying this T cell receptor beta chain. CDR1 and CDR2 from the germline V gene are SGHRS and YFSETQ. Unmatched junction bases numbered 3, after V lost 0 bases and J lost 3 bases. This CDR3 spans 15 amino acids. The sample comes from a study of PD-L1 blockade in urothelial cancer. Time point described: pretreatment peripheral blood. Profiling relied on immunoSEQ multiplex PCR, and the TCRdb table lists in-frame clones only, not all of them. The repertoire holds about 52,000 clones, with 84% as singletons. Sequencing used PBMCs, obtained around atezolizumab (anti-PD-L1) treatment. The chain joins TRBV5-1 to TRBJ2-1; 7 bases map to TRBD1. The receptor was derived from a man between 45 and 60 years old with urothelial cancer. DNA for the CDR3: TGCGCCAGCAGCTTGGATTACAGGGGCTACAATGAGCAGTTCTTC. As protein: CASSLDYRGYNEQFF.